Presented here are 13 T cell receptor beta chains from one specimen sequenced in a study of cytomegalovirus exposure and HLA in healthy donors. The PCR contained 60 Vbeta and 13 Jbeta primers. The table came from immunoSEQ multiplex PCR; TCRdb's copy has only in-frame clones and leaves some out. The sample has some 98,000 clones, about 80% seen once. The sequenced sample was PBMCs. Receptors were obtained from a man between 35 and 55 years old in good health and CMV-seronegative.

The rearrangement links TRBV6-5 to TRBJ1-2, with TRBD1 identical over 9 bases. The CDR3 runs 14 residues. Germline V gene lookup returns CDR1 MNHEY and CDR2 SVGAGI. Losses at the gene ends were 0 bases for V and 6 bases for J; bases not matched to a gene: 2. CDR3 protein: CASSYSTGGNGYTF. In DNA, the CDR3 is TGTGCCAGCAGTTACTCTACAGGGGGCAATGGCTACACCTTC.

The CDR3 bases are TGTGCCAGTAGGAGACAGGGGAATGAAAAACTGTTTTTT. Amino acids: CASRRQGNEKLFF. The chain uses TRBV19 and TRBJ1-4; 8 nucleotides agree with TRBD1. This CDR3 has 13 residues. The germline CDR1 and CDR2 sequences are LNHDA and SQIVND (reference sequence). V shed 6 bases and J 5 bases; nucleotides not matched to a gene: 2.

This sequence joins TRBV7-2 and TRBJ1-2, with D perhaps TRBD1 (6 bases). V was shortened by 5 bases and J by 0 bases, with 10 bases between the two germline ends. The germline gives CDR1 SGHTA, CDR2 FQGNSA. The length of the CDR3 is 14 residues. Written as DNA, the CDR3 is TGTGCCAGCAGCCCCACAGGGTCTAACTATGGCTACACCTTC. As protein: CASSPTGSNYGYTF.

Here the CDR3 reads CASSLERGTDTQYF. For the CDR3, the DNA is TGTGCCAGCAGCTTAGAACGGGGCACAGATACGCAGTATTTT. The chain joins TRBV11-3 to TRBJ2-3; D is unresolved. CDR1 and CDR2 from the germline V gene are SGHNT and YENEEA. The V gene lost 0 bases and the J gene lost 1 base, with 5 bases spanning the gap. The CDR3 has 14 amino acids.

This clone has just one count. The chain recombines TRBV5-6 with TRBJ2-5, with D maybe TRBD2 (5 bases). The end of the DNA is better explained by TRBJ2-7, so the J call may be wrong. The CDR3 covers 14 residues. The germline CDR1 and CDR2 sequences are SGHDT and YYEEEE. CDR3 sequence: CASSLVGAGYEQYF. The CDR3 coding sequence is TGTGCCAGCAGCTTGGTGGGAGCCGGATACGAGCAGTACTTC.

The rearrangement links TRBV10-2 to TRBJ2-7, with D perhaps matching TRBD1 (6 bases). Trimming took off 0 bases at V and 2 bases at J, with 8 bases between the two ends. Germline V gives CDR1 WSHSY, CDR2 SAAADI. This CDR3 is built from 14 residues. The CDR3 reads CASSESWGPYEQYF. CDR3 nucleotides: TGCGCCAGCAGTGAGTCATGGGGGCCCTACGAGCAGTACTTC.

The chain is built from TRBV7-2 and TRBJ1-3; possibly TRBD1 for D (6 bases). CDR1 and CDR2 (germline): SGHTA, FQGNSA. The CDR3 sequence is 13 residues long. The V gene lost 5 bases and the J gene lost 4 bases, with 9 bases spanning the gap. The CDR3 DNA reads TGTGCCAGCAGCCCGACAGGAGGAAACACCATATATTTT. Translation: CASSPTGGNTIYF.

The V and J genes are TRBV5-4 and TRBJ1-2; TRBD1 aligns across 7 bases. The germline CDR1 and CDR2 sequences are SGHNT and YYREEE (reference sequence). The CDR3 runs 14 residues. Germline trimming cut 1 base from V and 4 bases from J; bases unmatched to any gene: 4. Here the CDR3 DNA reads TGTGCCAGCAGCTTGAGACAGGGTAGCTATGGCTACACCTTC. Translating gives CASSLRQGSYGYTF.

This clone was detected once. The chain joins TRBV10-1 to TRBJ1-2, with TRBD1 identical over 7 bases. V lost 2 bases to trimming and J lost 8 bases; unmatched junction nucleotides: 5. Germline assignment: CDR1 WNHNN and CDR2 SYGVQD (reference sequence). This CDR3 is built from 13 residues. CDR3 nucleotide sequence: TGCGCCAGCAGTGAGAACAGGGGCGTAGGCTACACCTTC. This encodes CASSENRGVGYTF.

The chain carries TRBV30 and TRBJ2-7; 7 nucleotides align to TRBD1. Trimming removed 2 bases from V and 6 bases from J; junction bases left unmatched: 7. CDR3 length: 13 residues. Per the germline V gene, CDR1 is GTSNPN and CDR2 is SVGIG (reference sequence). CDR3 nucleotide sequence: TGTGCCTGGAGTAAGCAGGGGGTAGGCGAGCAGTACTTC. It translates to CAWSKQGVGEQYF.

J is TRBJ2-6 and V is TRBV5-8; 7 bases are shared with TRBD1. Germline CDR1 and CDR2: SGHTS and YDEGEE. The CDR3 runs to 17 residues. J gave up 3 bases and V 4 bases, and 10 bases lay outside the gene matches. DNA for the CDR3: TGTGCCAGCAGCGATTGGACAGGATCGTTTGGGGCCAACGTCCTGACTTTC. It is translated as CASSDWTGSFGANVLTF.

The chain carries TRBV6-6 and TRBJ2-1; no reliable D call. V lost 0 bases to trimming and J lost 5 bases, with 8 bases between them. CDR3 size: 14 residues. Germline loops: CDR1 MNHNY, CDR2 SVGAGI (reference sequence). The CDR3 DNA follows: TGTGCCAGCAGTTACTCCAGGATCGACAATGAGCAGTTCTTC. It encodes CASSYSRIDNEQFF.

V and J are TRBV28 and TRBJ2-3; 9 bases are a match to TRBD1. The germline gives CDR1 MDHEN, CDR2 SYDVKM. V shed 4 bases, J shed 1 base, and the junction held 6 bases outside the gene matches. There are 16 residues in the CDR3. The CDR3, as DNA: TGTGCCAGCAGTTACCAACAGGGGGCAGGCACAGATACGCAGTATTTT. Its translation is CASSYQQGAGTDTQYF.